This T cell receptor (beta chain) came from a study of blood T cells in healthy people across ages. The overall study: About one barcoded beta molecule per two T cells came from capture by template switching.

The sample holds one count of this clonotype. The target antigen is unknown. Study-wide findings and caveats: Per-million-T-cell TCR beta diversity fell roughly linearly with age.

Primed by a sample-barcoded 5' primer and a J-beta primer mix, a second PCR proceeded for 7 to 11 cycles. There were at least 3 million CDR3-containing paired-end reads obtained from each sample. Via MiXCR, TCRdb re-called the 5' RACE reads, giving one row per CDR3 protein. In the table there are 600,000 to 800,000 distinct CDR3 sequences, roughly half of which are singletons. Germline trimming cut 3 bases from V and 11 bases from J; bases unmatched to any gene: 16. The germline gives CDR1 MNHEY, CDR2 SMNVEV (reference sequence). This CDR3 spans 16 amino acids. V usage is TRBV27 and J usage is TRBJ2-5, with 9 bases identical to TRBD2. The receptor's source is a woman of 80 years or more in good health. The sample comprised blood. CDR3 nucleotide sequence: TGTGCCAGCAGTTTTCAGGGTAGCGGGAGATACAATGAGCAGTACTTC. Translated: CASSFQGSGRYNEQYF.